A single sample is the source of the 6 T cell receptor beta chains below, sequenced in a study of memory CD4+ T cells and cytomegalovirus serostatus. The sort gate was single viable CD3+CD4+CD8-CD45RO+ cells for memory CD4+ T cells. Clones were sequenced by immunoSEQ multiplex PCR, and TCRdb holds only the in-frame ones, with some missing. The sample records 50,000 to 75,000 clones, more than 75% being singletons. The sample consisted of memory CD4+ T cells from blood. All receptors derive from an adult in good health and CMV-seronegative.

The chain uses TRBV4-1 and TRBJ2-1, with 9 positions matching TRBD2. V gave up 1 base and J gave up 5 bases; unmatched junction bases: 12. CDR1 is MGHRA, CDR2 YSYEKL, per germline. This CDR3 has 18 amino acids. The CDR3 region is CASSQVDLGLAGNNEQFF. The CDR3, as DNA: TGCGCCAGCAGCCAAGTCGATCTCGGCCTAGCGGGGAACAATGAGCAGTTCTTC.

This clone was recorded a few times. V gene TRBV20-1 combines with J gene TRBJ1-1, with D unresolved. V was clipped by 3 bases and J by 6 bases, with 8 bases between them. CDR1 and CDR2 (germline): DFQATT, SNEGSKA (reference sequence). This CDR3 contains 11 residues. The DNA of the CDR3 is TGCAGTGCTAGCAAGGACTCTGAAGCTTTCTTT. This gives the protein CSASKDSEAFF.

The gene calls are TRBV10-1 and TRBJ2-2; 9 positions agree with TRBD1. Germline lookup yields CDR1 WNHNN and CDR2 SYGVQD (reference sequence). After removal of 8 bases from V and 6 bases from J, the junction contained 1 base not matched to a gene. CDR3 size: 12 residues. CDR3 sequence (DNA): TGCGCCAGCGGGGACAGGGCCGGGGAGCTGTTTTTT. It codes for CASGDRAGELFF.

The rearrangement links TRBV27 to TRBJ2-2; 10 bases agree with TRBD1. Germline loops: CDR1 MNHEY, CDR2 SMNVEV (reference sequence). Unmatched junction bases numbered 7, after V lost 2 bases and J lost 4 bases. CDR3 size: 17 residues. CDR3 sequence (DNA): TGTGCCAGCAGTTTACCAGACAGGGGGCAGCGCACCGGGGAGCTGTTTTTT. This codes for CASSLPDRGQRTGELFF.

The CDR3 here is CASSQGGQNNSPLHF. The CDR3 DNA reads TGCGCCAGCAGCCAAGGGGGACAGAATAATTCACCCCTCCACTTT. This sequence joins TRBV4-1 and TRBJ1-6; 7 positions match TRBD1. The CDR3 has 15 amino acids. Trimming took 1 base from V and 5 from J; bases not matched to a gene: 2. In germline, CDR1 is MGHRA, CDR2 YSYEKL.

This clone was found once. The chain employs TRBV5-1 and TRBJ2-3; TRBD1 matches 7 bases. The CDR3 has 16 amino acids. V dropped 0 bases and J dropped 1; count of bases not matched to a gene: 5. Germline-derived CDR1 and CDR2 are SGHRS and YFSETQ. For the CDR3, the DNA is TGCGCCAGCAGCTTGGGAGGGACAGAAGGCACAGATACGCAGTATTTT. Its translation: CASSLGGTEGTDTQYF.